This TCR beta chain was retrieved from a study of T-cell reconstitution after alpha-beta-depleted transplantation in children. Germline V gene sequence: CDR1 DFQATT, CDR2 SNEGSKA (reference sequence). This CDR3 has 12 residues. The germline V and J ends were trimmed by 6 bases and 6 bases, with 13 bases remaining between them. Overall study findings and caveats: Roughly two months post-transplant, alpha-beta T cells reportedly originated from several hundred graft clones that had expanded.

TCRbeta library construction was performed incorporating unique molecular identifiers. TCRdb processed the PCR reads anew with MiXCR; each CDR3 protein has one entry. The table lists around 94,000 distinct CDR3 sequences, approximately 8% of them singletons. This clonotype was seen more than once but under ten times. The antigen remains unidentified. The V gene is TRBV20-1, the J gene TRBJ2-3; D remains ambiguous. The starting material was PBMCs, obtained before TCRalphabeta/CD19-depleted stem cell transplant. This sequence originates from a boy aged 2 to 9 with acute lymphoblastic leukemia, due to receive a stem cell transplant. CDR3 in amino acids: CSAPFTADTQYF. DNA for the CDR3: TGCAGTGCCCCCTTCACCGCGGATACGCAGTATTTT.